The TCR beta chain described here comes from a study of vaccination and CD4 T cells after COVID-19. V was pared by 8 bases and J by 6 bases, with 10 bases of the junction left unmatched. This CDR3 region has 15 residues. Germline CDR1 and CDR2: MDHEN and SYDVKM. The Oncomine TCR Beta short-read assay was what sequenced the DNA obtained from cultured CD4+ T cells. Each CDR3 protein is one row after TCRdb ran MiXCR on the PCR reads. The profile shows around 27,000 distinct CDR3 sequences, 28% of them singletons. The table lists this clonotype with a few counts. Antigen specificity is unknown. Described time point: late sampling 161 to 241 days after vaccination in three convalescent patients. Regarding treatment: approximately nine-day PBMC culture with coronavirus spike peptide pools or control peptides (ViraFEST assay).

The source material was CD4+ T cells from blood, cultured in vitro, sampled about 7 months after SARS-CoV-2 vaccination. The gene calls are TRBV28 and TRBJ1-5; the match to TRBD1 covers 10 bases. The receptor's source is a human donor who had recovered from COVID-19. CDR3 sequence: CASLRGTGAGQPQHF. The DNA for the CDR3 is TGTGCCAGCCTTCGTGGGACAGGGGCAGGTCAGCCCCAGCATTTT.